These 19 T cell receptor beta chains came from one sample sequenced in a study of T-cell memory formation after mild COVID-19. TCRdb processed the 5' RACE reads anew with MiXCR; each CDR3 protein has one entry. The data contain some 600,000 distinct CDR3 sequences, around a sixth of them seen just once; the ten biggest clones take up around 8.1%. Sequenced material: PBMCs or a T cell subset sorted from them (not recorded which). The receptors derive from an adult woman who had mild COVID-19 (a few samples of this study predate the infection). Cell type and time point are not known.

This clonotype was recorded a few times. The chain recombines TRBV6-5 with TRBJ1-6, with 9 bases identical to TRBD1. In germline, CDR1 is MNHEY, CDR2 SVGAGI. Trimming at V came to 2 bases and at J to 9 bases, leaving 8 bases not matched to a gene. The CDR3 spans 16 residues. The CDR3 here is CASSYGGQGLRSPLHF. The CDR3 DNA reads TGTGCCAGCAGTTACGGTGGACAGGGGCTTCGTTCACCCCTCCACTTT.

The rearrangement links TRBV7-8 to TRBJ2-3; 11 positions match TRBD1. The CDR3 is 17 residues long. Germline loops: CDR1 SGHVS, CDR2 FQNEAQ. V was pared by 5 bases and J by 3 bases, with 10 bases of the junction left unmatched. The CDR3 DNA reads TGTGCCAGCAGCGCTCACCAGGGGACAGGGGGTACAGATACGCAGTATTTT. It is translated as CASSAHQGTGGTDTQYF.

This clonotype was found a few times. V gene TRBV4-1 combines with J gene TRBJ1-1; tentatively, D is TRBD1 (6 bases). Trimming removed 2 bases at V and 5 bases at J, with 9 bases between. Germline CDR1 reads MGHRA; CDR2 reads YSYEKL. This CDR3 spans 13 amino acids. The CDR3 nucleotides are TGCGCCAGCAGCCAACTAACAGGGACTGAAGCTTTCTTT. Protein sequence: CASSQLTGTEAFF.

As DNA, the CDR3 is TGTGCCAGCAGGGCCACTAGCGGGTTCACAGATACGCAGTATTTT. It translates to CASRATSGFTDTQYF. This sequence joins TRBV12-3 or TRBV12-4 and TRBJ2-3; TRBD2 matches 9 bases. The CDR3 length is 15 residues. The ends lost 6 bases at V and 2 bases at J; junction bases unmatched: 6.

The chain joins TRBV24-1 to TRBJ2-1; 9 bases are shared with TRBD2. CDR1 is KGHDR, CDR2 SFDVKD, per germline. The J segment lost 7 bases and the V segment lost 4 bases, leaving 10 bases of the junction unmatched. CDR3 size: 16 residues. The CDR3 DNA reads as TGTGCCACCAGTGACCGATATAGCGGGAGTGGAAATGAGCAGTTCTTC. It encodes CATSDRYSGSGNEQFF.

The genes are TRBV2 and TRBJ2-7; 7 positions match TRBD1. The CDR3 sequence is 14 residues long. CDR1 and CDR2 (germline): SNHLY, FYNNEI. V lost 2 bases, J lost 2 bases, and 3 bases stayed unmatched. CDR3 in DNA: TGTGCCAGCAGTGAACAGGGGGTAACCTACGAGCAGTACTTC. Its protein product is CASSEQGVTYEQYF.

The chain couples TRBV29-1 to TRBJ1-1, with unresolved D. Trimming removed 1 base at V and 3 bases at J, with 9 bases between. CDR1 is SQVTM and CDR2 is ANQGSEA in the germline V gene. This CDR3 has 13 residues. The CDR3 region is CSVEVGPDTEAFF. The DNA of the CDR3 is TGCAGCGTTGAAGTCGGTCCCGACACTGAAGCTTTCTTT.

This clonotype was detected a few times. The rearrangement joins TRBV29-1 to TRBJ2-2, with D hard to call. V was clipped by 6 bases and J by 1 base, with 6 bases between them. The germline V gene has CDR1 SQVTM and CDR2 ANQGSEA. The CDR3 has 12 amino acids. In nucleotides, the CDR3 is TGCAGCGTCTCGCAGAACACCGGGGAGCTGTTTTTT. Translated, it gives CSVSQNTGELFF.

V gene TRBV9 combines with J gene TRBJ2-5; 7 bases line up with TRBD1. CDR3 length equals 16 residues. CDR1 SGDLS and CDR2 YYNGEE come from the germline V gene. J lost 4 bases, V lost 3 bases, and 12 bases had no gene match. The CDR3 spells CASSESSGGWVETQYF. CDR3 coding DNA: TGTGCCAGCAGCGAGTCTTCAGGGGGTTGGGTAGAGACCCAGTACTTC.

This clonotype was observed at least ten times. This sequence joins TRBV12-3 or TRBV12-4 and TRBJ1-2, with D tentatively TRBD1 (6 bases). The CDR3 is 14 amino acids. Trimming removed 3 bases at V and 3 bases at J, with 11 bases between. DNA of the CDR3: TGTGCCAGCAGTTTGGCGGGGGCGGACTATGGCTACACCTTC. Amino acid sequence: CASSLAGADYGYTF.

This clonotype turned up a few times. The genes are TRBV7-6 and TRBJ2-7; D remains ambiguous. The V and J ends lost 0 bases and 3 bases respectively, with 6 bases between them. The CDR3 spans 13 residues. The germline V gene encodes CDR1 SGHVS and CDR2 FNYEAQ. CDR3 region: CASSLAQDYEQYF. Here the CDR3 DNA reads TGTGCCAGCAGCTTAGCCCAGGACTACGAGCAGTACTTC.

This clonotype was counted a few times. V and J are TRBV3-1 and TRBJ1-1; 7 bases match TRBD1. From germline, CDR1 is LGHDT and CDR2 YNNKEL (reference sequence). The CDR3 length is 15 residues. The V segment lost 4 bases and the J segment 4 bases; nucleotides outside the gene matches: 9. In DNA, the CDR3 is TGTGCCAGCAGCCCCCGAGGAGGGGGCGGCACTGAAGCTTTCTTT. It encodes CASSPRGGGGTEAFF.

The genes are TRBV6-2 or TRBV6-3 and TRBJ2-7; D gene uncertain. V dropped 6 bases and J dropped 1 base, with 16 bases sitting between them. The length of the CDR3 is 15 residues. Germline V gives CDR1 MNHEY, CDR2 SVGEGT. The CDR3 DNA follows: TGTGCCAGCAGGGATGCCTCGCTTATATCCTACGAGCAGTACTTC. As protein: CASRDASLISYEQYF.

This clonotype occurred once. The chain joins TRBV5-4 to TRBJ1-2, with D uncertain. V was trimmed by 4 bases and J by 3 bases, leaving 16 bases between them. The germline V gene has CDR1 SGHNT and CDR2 YYREEE (reference sequence). The CDR3 has 15 residues. In DNA form, the CDR3 reads TGTGCCAGCAGCCCAAAGGGAGAAGCGTACTATGGCTACACCTTC. Its translation: CASSPKGEAYYGYTF.

The V call is TRBV3-1, the J call TRBJ2-5; D not resolved. CDR3 length equals 11 residues. With 6 bases removed from V and 5 bases from J, the gap between germline ends came to 7 bases. Germline lookup yields CDR1 LGHDT and CDR2 YNNKEL (reference sequence). In DNA, the CDR3 is TGTGCCAGCAGGGTGGCGGAGACCCAGTACTTC. This encodes CASRVAETQYF.

This clonotype was observed a handful of times. This chain links TRBV6-2 or TRBV6-3 with TRBJ2-6, with TRBD2 as a possible D gene (6 bases). The CDR3 has 15 amino acids. CDR1 and CDR2 from the germline V gene are MNHEY and SVGEGT. Trimming pared 8 bases from V and 3 bases from J, leaving 14 bases between. Here the CDR3 reads CASHGGSFGANVLTF. For the CDR3, the DNA is TGTGCCAGCCATGGAGGGAGCTTTGGGGCCAACGTCCTGACTTTC.

This clonotype was recorded many times. The gene calls are TRBV20-1 and TRBJ1-1; no clear D gene. V lost 2 bases to trimming and J lost 1 base, with 2 bases between them. The CDR3 runs 11 residues. Germline V gene data show CDR1 as DFQATT and CDR2 as SNEGSKA (reference sequence). CDR3 in amino acids: CSARQNTEAFF. Here the CDR3 DNA reads TGCAGTGCTAGACAGAACACTGAAGCTTTCTTT.

There are a few counts of this clonotype. The chain combines TRBV27 with TRBJ1-1; possible D gene TRBD1, 5 bases. The CDR3 runs to 14 residues. CDR1 is MNHEY, CDR2 SMNVEV, per germline (reference sequence). V was cut by 7 bases and J by 3 bases, with 15 bases left in between. The CDR3 spells CASTQMGGHTEAFF. Here the CDR3 DNA reads TGTGCCAGCACCCAGATGGGGGGTCACACTGAAGCTTTCTTT.

This clonotype was recorded a few times. The chain carries TRBV5-1 and TRBJ2-5; D could derive from TRBD1 or TRBD2 (5 bases each). V gave up 0 bases and J gave up 3 bases, with 9 bases separating them. The CDR3 has 14 amino acids. Germline V CDR1 and CDR2: SGHRS, YFSETQ. The CDR3 spells CASSLALGEETQYF. The CDR3 nucleotides are TGCGCCAGCAGCTTGGCACTGGGGGAAGAGACCCAGTACTTC.